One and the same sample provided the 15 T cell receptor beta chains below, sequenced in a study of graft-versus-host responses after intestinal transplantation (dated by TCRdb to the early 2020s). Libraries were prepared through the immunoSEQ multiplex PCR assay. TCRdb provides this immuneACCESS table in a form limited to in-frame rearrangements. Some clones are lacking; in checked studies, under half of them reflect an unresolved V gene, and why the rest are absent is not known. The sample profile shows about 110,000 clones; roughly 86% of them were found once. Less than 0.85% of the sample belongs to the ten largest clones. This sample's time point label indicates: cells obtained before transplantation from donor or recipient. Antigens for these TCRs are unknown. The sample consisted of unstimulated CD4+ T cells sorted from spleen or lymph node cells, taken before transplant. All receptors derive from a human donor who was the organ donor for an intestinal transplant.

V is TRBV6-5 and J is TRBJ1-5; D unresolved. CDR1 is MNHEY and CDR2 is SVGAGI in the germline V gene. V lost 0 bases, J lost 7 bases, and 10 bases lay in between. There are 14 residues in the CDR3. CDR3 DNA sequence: TGTGCCAGCAGTTACTCAGATCACGGGCAGCCCCAGCATTTT. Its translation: CASSYSDHGQPQHF.

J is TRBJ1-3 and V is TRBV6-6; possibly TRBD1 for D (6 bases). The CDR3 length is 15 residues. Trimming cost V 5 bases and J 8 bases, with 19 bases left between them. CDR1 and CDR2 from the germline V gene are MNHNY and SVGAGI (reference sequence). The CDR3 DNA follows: TGTGCCAGCAGTAACAACAAGGGGGTGTTGGACACCATATATTTT. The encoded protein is CASSNNKGVLDTIYF.

CDR3 sequence: CASSGGRIPNYGYTF. CDR3 coding DNA: TGTGCCAGCAGCGGGGGACGGATACCAAACTATGGCTACACCTTC. The rearrangement uses TRBV9 and TRBJ1-2; weak D call: TRBD1 (5 bases). V was pared by 3 bases and J by 2 bases, with 14 bases between. This CDR3 contains 15 residues. From germline, CDR1 is SGDLS and CDR2 YYNGEE.

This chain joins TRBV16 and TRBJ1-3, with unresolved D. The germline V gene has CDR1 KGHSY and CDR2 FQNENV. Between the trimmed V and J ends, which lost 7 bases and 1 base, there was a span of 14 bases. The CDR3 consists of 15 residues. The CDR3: CASIWSPGSGNTIYF. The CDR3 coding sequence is TGTGCCAGCATCTGGTCACCGGGATCTGGAAACACCATATATTTT.

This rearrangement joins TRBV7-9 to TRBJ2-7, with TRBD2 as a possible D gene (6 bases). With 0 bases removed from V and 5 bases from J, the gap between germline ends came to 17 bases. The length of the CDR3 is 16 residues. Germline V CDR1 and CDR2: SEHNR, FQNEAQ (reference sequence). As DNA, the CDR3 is TGTGCCAGCAGCTTAGCGAGGGAAACGGGGGTCCACGAGCAGTACTTC. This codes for CASSLARETGVHEQYF. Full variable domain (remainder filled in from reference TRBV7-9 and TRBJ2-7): DTGVSQNPRHKITKRGQNVTFRCDPISEHNRLYWYRQTLGQGPEFLTYFQNEAQLEKSRLLSDRFSAERPKGSFSTLEIQRTEQGDSAMYLCASSLARETGVHEQYFGPGTRLTVT.

In DNA form, the CDR3 reads TGTGCCAGTAGTATAGATCAAGCCGGGAAGCAGTACTTC. Protein: CASSIDQAGKQYF. The chain combines TRBV19 with TRBJ2-5; TRBD2 is a possible D gene (5 bases). The CDR3 length is 13 residues. Germline-derived CDR1 and CDR2 are LNHDA and SQIVND (reference sequence). Trimming took 0 bases from V and 11 from J, leaving 13 bases between them.

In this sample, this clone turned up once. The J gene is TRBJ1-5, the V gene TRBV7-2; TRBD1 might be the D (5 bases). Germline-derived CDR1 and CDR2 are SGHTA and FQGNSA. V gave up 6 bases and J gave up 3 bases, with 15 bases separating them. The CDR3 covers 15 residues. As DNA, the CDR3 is TGTGCCAGCAGACAATCTGACAGATTCAATCAGCCCCAGCATTTT. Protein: CASRQSDRFNQPQHF.

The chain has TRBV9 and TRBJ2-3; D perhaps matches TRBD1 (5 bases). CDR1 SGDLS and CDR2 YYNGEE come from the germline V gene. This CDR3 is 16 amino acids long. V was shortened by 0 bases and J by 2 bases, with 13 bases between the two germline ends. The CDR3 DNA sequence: TGTGCCAGCAGCGTAGGGTTAGGGGTAGCCACAGATACGCAGTATTTT. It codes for CASSVGLGVATDTQYF.

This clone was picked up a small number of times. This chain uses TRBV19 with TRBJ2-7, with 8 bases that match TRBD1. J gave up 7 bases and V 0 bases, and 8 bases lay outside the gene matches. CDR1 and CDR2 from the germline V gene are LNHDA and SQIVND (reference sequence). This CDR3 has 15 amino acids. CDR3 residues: CASSIEPGQAGEQYF. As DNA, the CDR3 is TGTGCCAGTAGTATAGAGCCGGGACAGGCGGGGGAGCAGTACTTC.

The CDR3 DNA reads as TGTGCCAGCAGCCCTGGGGAGGCCTATGGCTACACCTTC. It is translated as CASSPGEAYGYTF. The genes are TRBV5-4 and TRBJ1-2, with D hard to call. V shed 4 bases and J shed 4 bases, with 11 bases lying between them. Germline assignment: CDR1 SGHNT and CDR2 YYREEE (reference sequence). The CDR3 consists of 13 residues.

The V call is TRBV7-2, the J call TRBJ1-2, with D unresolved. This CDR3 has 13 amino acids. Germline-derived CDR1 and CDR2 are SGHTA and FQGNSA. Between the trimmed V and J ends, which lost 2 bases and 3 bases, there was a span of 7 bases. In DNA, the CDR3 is TGTGCCAGCAGCTTACGAGCAGACTATGGCTACACCTTC. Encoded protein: CASSLRADYGYTF.

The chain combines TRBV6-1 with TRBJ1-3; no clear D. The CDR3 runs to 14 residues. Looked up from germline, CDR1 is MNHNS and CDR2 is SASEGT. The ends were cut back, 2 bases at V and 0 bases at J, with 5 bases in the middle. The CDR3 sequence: CASSEFPSGNTIYF. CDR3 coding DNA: TGTGCCAGCAGTGAATTTCCCTCTGGAAACACCATATATTTT.

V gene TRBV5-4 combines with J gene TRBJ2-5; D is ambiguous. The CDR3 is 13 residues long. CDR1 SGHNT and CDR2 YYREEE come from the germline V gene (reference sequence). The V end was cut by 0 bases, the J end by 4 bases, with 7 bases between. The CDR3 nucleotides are TGTGCCAGCAGCTTGGACTGGGGAGAGACCCAGTACTTC. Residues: CASSLDWGETQYF.

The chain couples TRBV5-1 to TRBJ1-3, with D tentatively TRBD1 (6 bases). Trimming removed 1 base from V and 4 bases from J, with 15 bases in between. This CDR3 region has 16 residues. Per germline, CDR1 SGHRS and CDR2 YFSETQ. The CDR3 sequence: CASSLLSPDSGNTIYF. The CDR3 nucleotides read TGCGCCAGCAGCTTGCTGTCCCCGGACAGCGGAAACACCATATATTTT.

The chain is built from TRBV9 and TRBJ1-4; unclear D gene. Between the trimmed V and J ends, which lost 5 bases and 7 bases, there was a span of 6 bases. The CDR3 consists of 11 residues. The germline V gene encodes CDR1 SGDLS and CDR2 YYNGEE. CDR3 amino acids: CASRDSEKLFF. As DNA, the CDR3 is TGTGCCAGCAGGGATAGTGAAAAACTGTTTTTT.